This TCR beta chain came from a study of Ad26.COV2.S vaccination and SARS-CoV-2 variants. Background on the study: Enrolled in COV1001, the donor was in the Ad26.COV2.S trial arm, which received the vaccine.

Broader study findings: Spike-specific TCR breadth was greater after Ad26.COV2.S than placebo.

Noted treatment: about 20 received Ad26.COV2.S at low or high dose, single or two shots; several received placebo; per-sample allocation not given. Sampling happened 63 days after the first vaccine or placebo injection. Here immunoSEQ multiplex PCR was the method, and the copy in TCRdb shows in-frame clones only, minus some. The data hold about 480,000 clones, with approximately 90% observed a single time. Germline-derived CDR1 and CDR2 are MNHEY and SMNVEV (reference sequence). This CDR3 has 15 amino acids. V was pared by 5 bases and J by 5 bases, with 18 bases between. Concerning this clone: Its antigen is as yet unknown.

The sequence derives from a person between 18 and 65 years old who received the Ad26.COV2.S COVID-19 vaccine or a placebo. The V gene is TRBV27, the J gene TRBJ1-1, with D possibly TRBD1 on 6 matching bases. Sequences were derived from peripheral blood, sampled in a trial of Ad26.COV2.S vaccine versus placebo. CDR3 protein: CASSRIGGGRTEAFF. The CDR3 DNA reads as TGTGCCAGCAGTCGAATAGGGGGGGGTCGGACTGAAGCTTTCTTT.